The clone carrying this T cell receptor beta chain was picked up many times. Its antigen is as yet unknown. The data were obtained in a study of response to subunit inactivated influenza vaccine. This CDR3 is built from 13 residues. In germline, CDR1 is DFQATT, CDR2 SNEGSKA (reference sequence). J lost 6 bases, V lost 1 base, and 3 bases had no gene match. Points from the study as a whole: Each seasonal flu vaccination may recruit only limited new T cells, authors suggested.

In TCRdb, the RT-PCR reads were re-called with MiXCR into one record per CDR3 protein. The sample has about 780,000 distinct CDR3 sequences; about 18% are singletons. The material was PBMCs from blood, obtained 5 days after vaccination. V gene TRBV20-1 combines with J gene TRBJ2-5, with 9 bases identical to TRBD1. The source is a man in his fifties who received an inactivated influenza vaccine. The CDR3 loop reads CSARGTGVQTQYF. The CDR3 nucleotides read TGCAGTGCTAGAGGGACAGGGGTACAGACCCAGTACTTC.